This TCR beta chain was sequenced in a study of OX40 agonist ivuxolimab in advanced cancers. Study observations and caveats: Relative to CD4+, CD8+ T cells held more expanded clones on average.

Autoimmune disease history or systemic immunosuppression meant exclusion. Baseline was the first blood sampling point, followed by cycle 4 day 1 and cycle 7 day 1. As regards this clone: Antigen unknown.

Sequencing used immunoSEQ multiplex PCR; TCRdb keeps in-frame clones, though not all of them. The sample has tens of thousands of clones; about 88% are singletons. The ends were cut back, 6 bases at V and 3 bases at J, with 6 bases in the middle. The CDR3 is 11 amino acids. CDR1 is SNHLY and CDR2 is FYNNEI in the germline V gene. The chain is built from TRBV2 and TRBJ2-7; D unclear. The sequencing here drew on CD4+ or CD8+ T cells sorted from blood, taken in a trial of the OX40 agonist ivuxolimab. The receptor's source is an adult with an advanced solid tumor such as melanoma, head and neck, liver or kidney cancer. The CDR3 loop is CASRFNYEQYF. CDR3 in DNA: TGTGCCAGCAGGTTCAACTACGAGCAGTACTTC. Supplemented by reference TRBV2 and TRBJ2-7, the full variable domain reads EPEVTQTPSHQVTQMGQEVILRCVPISNHLYFYWYRQILGQKVEFLVSFYNNEISEKSEIFDDQFSVERPDGSNFTLKIRSTKLEDSAMYFCASRFNYEQYFGPGTRLTVT.